This T cell receptor beta chain comes out of a study of blood T cell repertoires in COVID-19. Profiling relied on immunoSEQ multiplex PCR, and the TCRdb table lists in-frame clones only, not all of them. The table lists about 100,000 clones, 86% of them singletons. Concerning this clone itself: The sample holds other DNA sequences that translate to the same CDR3.

Sequencing used peripheral blood. This receptor was taken from a man older than 75 with acute or convalescent COVID-19.

Here the CDR3 reads CASTTGGSGNTIYF. CDR3 sequence (DNA): TGTGCCAGCACTACCGGGGGCTCTGGAAACACCATATATTTT. The chain employs TRBV28 and TRBJ1-3, with D maybe TRBD1 (5 bases). The CDR3 loop spans 14 amino acids. Trimming pared 7 bases from V and 0 bases from J, leaving 10 bases between. Germline V gene lookup returns CDR1 MDHEN and CDR2 SYDVKM.